A selection of T cell receptor beta chains follows, all from one sample in a study of cytomegalovirus exposure and HLA in healthy donors. Generated by immunoSEQ multiplex PCR, the TCRdb table keeps only in-frame clones and is missing some. The sample includes more than 60,000 clones, about 78% seen only once; the top ten take nearly 9%. Sequencing was performed on PBMCs. These receptors all come from a woman between 35 and 50 years old in good health and CMV-seropositive. Both conserved end residues are part of each CDR3. D genes are given only for firm matches. Rows give clone size only sometimes, using once, few, many, or a class for an expanded clone.

>TRBJ1-2|TRBV7-2|NA|TRBD1
CASSLTGTGVGGYGYTF
TGTGCCAGCAGCTTAACCGGGACAGGGGTGGGTGGCTATGGCTACACCTTC
>TRBJ2-1|TRBV10-1|NA|TRBD1
CASTTNPKNRGRMQFF
TGCGCCAGCACCACGAACCCGAAAAACAGGGGTCGGATGCAGTTCTTC
>TRBJ1-1|TRBV18|NA|NA
CASSPQAGEMATEAFF
TGTGCCAGCTCCCCTCAAGCCGGGGAAATGGCCACTGAAGCTTTCTTT
>TRBJ1-2|TRBV7-9|NA|NA
CASSSRQTVYGYTF
TGTGCCAGCAGCTCGAGACAGACAGTCTATGGCTACACCTTC
>TRBJ2-7|TRBV28|NA|NA
CASREGGAAYEQYF
TGTGCCAGCAGGGAGGGCGGGGCGGCCTACGAGCAGTACTTC
>TRBJ1-1|TRBV4-2|NA|TRBD1
CASSKSTGVNTEAFF
TGTGCCAGCAGCAAATCGACAGGGGTGAACACTGAAGCTTTCTTT
>TRBJ1-1|TRBV2|NA|NA
CANPRPDGSNTEAFF
TGTGCCAACCCACGGCCCGACGGGTCGAACACTGAAGCTTTCTTT
>TRBJ1-3|TRBV7-2|NA|TRBD1
CASSSTQGARGNAIYF
TGTGCCAGCAGCTCGACTCAGGGGGCGCGTGGAAACGCCATATATTTT
>TRBJ1-6|TRBV28|NA|TRBD1
CASSFRQGVLNSPLHF
TGTGCCAGCAGTTTCAGACAGGGGGTTCTTAATTCACCCCTCCACTTT
>TRBJ2-1|TRBV10-2|NA|NA
CASRRDSDSYNEQFF
TGCGCCAGCAGACGGGACTCAGACTCCTACAATGAGCAGTTCTTC
>TRBJ1-5|TRBV4-3|NA|NA
CASSQEWSTQHF
TGCGCCAGCAGCCAAGAATGGAGTACTCAGCATTTT
>TRBJ1-2|TRBV2|NA|NA
CASSERTLPYGYTF
TGTGCCAGCAGTGAAAGGACATTGCCCTATGGCTACACCTTC
>TRBJ1-5|TRBV7-9|few|NA
CASSLGNSNQPQHF
TGTGCCAGCAGCTTAGGTAATAGCAATCAGCCCCAGCATTTT
>TRBJ1-2|TRBV7-2|NA|TRBD1
CASSSDRGSYGYTF
TGTGCCAGCAGCTCGGACAGGGGATCCTATGGCTACACCTTC
>TRBJ1-2|TRBV7-9|NA|NA
CSSQVIDYGYTF
TGTTCCAGTCAGGTGATTGACTATGGCTACACCTTC
>TRBJ2-7|TRBV20-1|NA|NA
CSPSAGTEQYF
TGCAGCCCCTCGGCGGGGACCGAGCAGTACTTC
>TRBJ1-2|TRBV11-2|NA|NA
CASTPDGVYGYTF
TGTGCCAGCACCCCCGACGGGGTCTATGGCTACACCTTC
>TRBJ1-1|TRBV28|NA|NA
CASSFGGRGNTEAFF
TGTGCCAGCAGTTTTGGGGGCCGGGGGAACACTGAAGCTTTCTTT
>TRBJ1-2|TRBV5-6|NA|TRBD1
CASSWGTGGLIYGYTF
TGTGCCAGCAGCTGGGGGACAGGGGGACTCATCTATGGCTACACCTTC
>TRBJ2-1|TRBV7-2|NA|TRBD2
CASSILAGAYNEQFF
TGTGCCAGCAGCATACTAGCGGGGGCTTACAATGAGCAGTTCTTC
>TRBJ2-7|TRBV19|NA|NA
CASSIPGDSLEQYF
TGTGCCAGTAGTATCCCGGGAGACAGCCTCGAGCAGTACTTC
>TRBJ1-4|TRBV5-6|once|TRBD1
CASSLQEGQGASNEKLFF
TGTGCCAGCAGCCTACAGGAGGGACAGGGGGCGTCTAATGAAAAACTGTTTTTT
>TRBJ2-7|TRBV30|NA|NA
CAWTRLLEDEQYF
TGTGCCTGGACAAGACTGCTTGAGGACGAGCAGTACTTC
>TRBJ2-3|TRBV6-1|few|TRBD1
CASSDASGQGADTQYF
TGTGCCAGCAGTGATGCCTCGGGACAGGGGGCAGATACGCAGTATTTT
>TRBJ2-7|TRBV5-4|NA|TRBD1
CASSFGGQASYEQYF
TGTGCCAGCAGCTTTGGGGGACAGGCCTCCTACGAGCAGTACTTC
>TRBJ2-5|TRBV2|medium-sized|TRBD1
CASSSGQGNQEPQYF
TGTGCCAGCAGCTCCGGACAGGGGAACCAAGAGCCCCAGTACTTC
>TRBJ2-2|TRBV5-5|NA|TRBD1
CASSLTGGPTGELFF
TGTGCCAGCAGCTTGACAGGGGGGCCCACCGGGGAGCTGTTTTTT
>TRBJ2-7|TRBV4-3|once|TRBD1
CASSSPGTGATEQYF
TGCGCCAGCAGCAGCCCCGGGACAGGGGCGACCGAGCAGTACTTC
>TRBJ1-1|TRBV10-3|NA|NA
CAISSRGAEAFF
TGTGCCATCAGTTCCCGGGGGGCTGAAGCTTTCTTT
>TRBJ2-7|TRBV12-5|NA|TRBD1
CASALGTGERNEQYF
TGTGCTAGTGCTCTAGGGACAGGGGAGCGAAACGAGCAGTACTTC
>TRBJ1-1|TRBV4-3|NA|NA
CASSLGTGVTEAFF
TGCGCCAGCAGCCTCGGTACGGGGGTCACTGAAGCTTTCTTT
>TRBJ2-1|TRBV4-1|NA|NA
CASSQVLPRDEQFF
TGCGCCAGCAGCCAAGTCCTACCCCGAGATGAGCAGTTCTTC
>TRBJ1-5|TRBV10-3|NA|NA
CAISEGGNQPQHF
TGTGCCATCAGTGAGGGCGGAAATCAGCCCCAGCATTTT
>TRBJ1-1|TRBV11-1|NA|NA
CASSLQELSTEAFF
TGTGCCAGCAGCCTACAGGAATTGAGCACTGAAGCTTTCTTT
>TRBJ2-3|TRBV5-1|once|NA
CASSLVDFSTDTQYF
TGCGCCAGCAGCTTGGTGGACTTTAGCACAGATACGCAGTATTTT
>TRBJ1-6|TRBV9|few|NA
CASSVAGEGINSPLHF
TGTGCCAGCAGCGTAGCAGGGGAAGGAATAAATTCACCCCTCCACTTT
>TRBJ2-7|TRBV5-1|once|TRBD1
CASSQGAQGSEQYF
TGCGCCAGCAGTCAGGGGGCGCAAGGTTCCGAGCAGTACTTC
>TRBJ1-2|TRBV18|NA|TRBD1
CASSLGQGIDYGYTF
TGTGCCAGCTCATTGGGACAGGGGATTGACTATGGCTACACCTTC
>TRBJ2-6|TRBV4-1|few|NA
CASSQEYSSGANVLTF
TGCGCCAGCAGCCAAGAGTATAGCTCTGGGGCCAACGTCCTGACTTTC
>TRBJ1-1|TRBV4-1|NA|NA
CASSQISGWGVGEAFF
TGCGCCAGCAGCCAAATCTCCGGTTGGGGGGTTGGTGAAGCTTTCTTT
>TRBJ2-5|TRBV6-5|NA|TRBD1
CASSTGTGGRETQYF
TGTGCCAGCAGTACCGGGACAGGGGGCCGGGAGACCCAGTACTTC
>TRBJ1-2|TRBV25-1|NA|NA
CASSRIGKAGYTF
TGTGCCAGCAGCAGGATCGGAAAGGCTGGCTACACCTTC
>TRBJ1-1|TRBV5-1|NA|NA
CASSLLQGPEAFF
TGCGCCAGCAGCCTGTTACAGGGCCCTGAAGCTTTCTTT
>TRBJ1-5|TRBV7-9|NA|TRBD1
CSSSLGQGMGNQPQHF
TGTTCCAGCAGCTTAGGACAGGGAATGGGCAATCAGCCCCAGCATTTT
>TRBJ2-7|TRBV7-2|NA|TRBD1
CASSLGQGAWEQYF
TGTGCCAGCAGCTTGGGACAGGGGGCTTGGGAGCAGTACTTC
>TRBJ1-3|TRBV5-1|NA|TRBD1
CASSSQGGYMSGNTIYF
TGCGCCAGCAGCTCTCAGGGGGGATATATGTCTGGAAACACCATATATTTT
>TRBJ2-5|TRBV15|once|NA
CATSRDFGTQYF
TGTGCCACCAGCAGAGATTTCGGGACCCAGTACTTC
>TRBJ2-2|TRBV19|few|NA
CASSIGHANTGELFF
TGTGCCAGTAGTATTGGACATGCGAACACCGGGGAGCTGTTTTTT
>TRBJ1-5|TRBV4-2|NA|NA
CASSPGSFNQPQHF
TGTGCCAGCAGCCCCGGGTCGTTCAATCAGCCCCAGCATTTT
>TRBJ1-1|TRBV11-1|NA|TRBD1
CASSPPTGENTEAFF
TGTGCCAGCAGCCCCCCAACAGGGGAAAACACTGAAGCTTTCTTT
>TRBJ2-5|TRBV5-6|once|NA
CAGTGQETQYF
TGTGCCGGAACAGGTCAAGAGACCCAGTACTTC
>TRBJ2-7|TRBV6-5|NA|NA
CASSPDTGKTYEQYF
TGTGCCAGCAGTCCCGATACCGGGAAGACTTACGAGCAGTACTTC